This entry features one TCR beta chain sequence. TCRdb keeps only in-frame clones here, not all; method: immunoSEQ multiplex PCR. The top ten hold more than 3% of the sample, which has 85,000 to 100,000 clones, around 86% seen once. This specimen comes from a study of blood T cell repertoires in COVID-19. Background on the study: The United States, Italy and Spain provided the acute and convalescent COVID-19 samples. T cells, B-cell-depleted T cells, or PBMCs provided the cDNA or gDNA that served as material.

V was clipped by 2 bases and J by 8 bases; unmatched bases: 7. The CDR3 length is 17 residues. CDR1 is SGHAT, CDR2 FQNNGV, per germline. The TCR comes from a man aged 55 to 69 with acute or convalescent COVID-19. The V gene is TRBV11-2, the J gene TRBJ2-1; 15 positions agree with TRBD2. Material: peripheral blood. CDR3 sequence reads: CASSLFRTSGGAHEQFF. The CDR3 DNA reads as TGTGCCAGCAGCTTATTTCGGACTAGCGGGGGGGCCCATGAGCAGTTCTTC.